One and the same sample provided the 27 T cell receptor beta chains below, sequenced in a study of T cells in Graves' hyperthyroidism and ophthalmopathy. Amplification targeted TCR beta CDR3 regions from RNA transcripts. Primed by the HTBI set, a first-round RT-PCR was run on the TCR CDR3. MiXCR was run by TCRdb on the multiplex PCR reads, yielding one entry per CDR3 protein. The profile shows under 400,000 distinct CDR3 sequences, less than 15% of them singletons. Sequencing used blood. The receptors stem from a woman aged 18-29 years with Graves' hyperthyroidism.

A few counts support this clonotype. V is TRBV5-8 and J is TRBJ1-5; D might be TRBD1 (6 bases). The CDR3 extends over 13 amino acids. V was shortened by 8 bases and J by 8 bases, with 17 bases between the two germline ends. The germline V gene encodes CDR1 SGHTS and CDR2 YDEGEE. CDR3 DNA: TGTGCCAGTCGGCGGGGGCTGCTGGAGCCCCAGCATTTT. This codes for CASRRGLLEPQHF.

The chain carries TRBV15 and TRBJ1-4; 11 nucleotides agree with TRBD1. With 9 bases clipped from V and 6 bases from J, the junction kept 6 bases outside the gene matches. Germline CDR1 and CDR2: LNHNV and YYDKDF (reference sequence). The CDR3 covers 14 residues. The chain's CDR3 is CATSPGQGDEKLFF. CDR3 bases: TGTGCCACAAGTCCGGGACAGGGGGATGAAAAACTGTTTTTT.

This rearrangement joins TRBV20-1 to TRBJ1-1; D might be TRBD1 (5 bases). The CDR3 has 12 residues. Germline loops: CDR1 DFQATT, CDR2 SNEGSKA (reference sequence). V gave up 3 bases and J gave up 4 bases, with 9 bases separating them. CDR3 loop: CSASPGVTEAFF. The DNA of the CDR3 is TGCAGTGCTAGCCCGGGGGTCACTGAAGCTTTCTTT.

The rearrangement joins TRBV14 to TRBJ2-7, with D perhaps matching TRBD2 (6 bases). The germline V gene has CDR1 SGHDN and CDR2 FVKESK. Trimming cost V 3 bases and J 5 bases, with 17 bases left between them. CDR3 length: 15 amino acids. The CDR3 sequence is CASSHGDWYVHEQYF. The CDR3 DNA follows: TGTGCCAGCAGCCATGGGGACTGGTACGTCCACGAGCAGTACTTC. The complete variable domain, with remaining parts taken from reference TRBV14 and TRBJ2-7, reads EAGVTQFPSHSVIEKGQTVTLRCDPISGHDNLYWYRRVMGKEIKFLLHFVKESKQDESGMPNNRFLAERTGGTYSTLKVQPAELEDSGVYFCASSHGDWYVHEQYFGPGTRLTVT.

The chain recombines TRBV30 with TRBJ2-1; the match to TRBD2 covers 15 bases. V trimming: 5 bases; J trimming: 4 bases; junction bases outside the gene matches: 9. Germline values: CDR1 GTSNPN, CDR2 SVGIG (reference sequence). The CDR3 length is 17 residues. CDR3 DNA sequence: TGTGCCTGGCTCCCTTCGGGACTAGCGGGAGGATACAATGAGCAGTTCTTC. Translating gives CAWLPSGLAGGYNEQFF.

This clonotype was seen at least ten times. The chain carries TRBV10-3 and TRBJ1-2; D is undetermined. V was pared by 2 bases and J by 6 bases, with 16 bases between. The CDR3 sequence is 15 residues long. Per the germline V gene, CDR1 is ENHRY and CDR2 is SYGVKD. In nucleotides, the CDR3 is TGTGCCATCAGTGAGGGAGGGATTCGGCTAGATGGCTACACCTTC. Encoded protein: CAISEGGIRLDGYTF.

The chain is built from TRBV9 and TRBJ2-1; TRBD2 matches at 12 bases. Germline V lookup: CDR1 SGDLS, CDR2 YYNGEE. The CDR3 covers 16 residues. The junction had 3 bases not matched to a gene; V was cut back by 3 bases and J by 2 bases. CDR3 nucleotide sequence: TGTGCCAGCAGCGCAGGACTAGCGGGGACCTACAATGAGCAGTTCTTC. It yields the protein CASSAGLAGTYNEQFF.

This clonotype has at least ten counts. This chain joins TRBV6-5 and TRBJ2-7; D assignment may be TRBD1 or TRBD2 (6 bases each). Per the germline V gene, CDR1 is MNHEY and CDR2 is SVGAGI. The CDR3 is 18 amino acids. V was pared by 2 bases and J by 9 bases, with 29 bases between. The CDR3 DNA sequence: TGTGCCAGCAGTTACGGACAGAAGAAGGAGGGCACCACTCCGGGGCAGTACTTC. Amino acid sequence: CASSYGQKKEGTTPGQYF.

This clonotype has ten or more counts. V gene TRBV20-1 combines with J gene TRBJ2-7, with 8 bases identical to TRBD1. CDR1 and CDR2 from the germline V gene are DFQATT and SNEGSKA (reference sequence). The CDR3 loop spans 14 amino acids. The ends lost 2 bases at V and 2 bases at J; junction bases unmatched: 5. The CDR3 spells CSARLDREPYEQYF. The CDR3 coding sequence is TGCAGTGCTAGATTGGACAGGGAACCCTACGAGCAGTACTTC.

This clonotype has a handful of counts. The chain uses TRBV29-1 and TRBJ1-1; 7 nucleotides align to TRBD1. In germline, CDR1 is SQVTM, CDR2 ANQGSEA. Unmatched junction bases numbered 9, after V lost 1 base and J lost 7 bases. This CDR3 spans 14 amino acids. CDR3 nucleotides: TGCAGCGTTGAAGTAAGGGCAGGGGGTTTTGAAGCTTTCTTT. Encoded protein: CSVEVRAGGFEAFF.

The sample holds many counts of this clonotype. The genes are TRBV3-1 and TRBJ2-7; 7 bases are a match to TRBD2. CDR3 length: 16 residues. Per the germline V gene, CDR1 is LGHDT and CDR2 is YNNKEL (reference sequence). With 0 bases clipped from V and 2 bases from J, the junction kept 7 bases outside the gene matches. The CDR3 sequence: CASSQDHGLAAYEQYF. CDR3 DNA sequence: TGTGCCAGCAGCCAAGATCATGGGCTAGCGGCCTACGAGCAGTACTTC.

Concerning this clonotype: A read error may be the cause here, since a much bigger clone is one base away. The gene calls are TRBV18 and TRBJ2-1; D remains ambiguous. The CDR3 totals 15 residues. Germline V gene data show CDR1 as KGHSH and CDR2 as LQKENI. The CDR3 DNA is TGTGCCAACTCACCGACTTCATCGGACGCAAATGAGCAGTTCTTC. Protein product: CANSPTSSDANEQFF.

This clonotype appeared many times. This chain links TRBV18 with TRBJ2-2, with D maybe TRBD2 (5 bases). V was trimmed by 0 bases and J by 1 base, leaving 9 bases between them. Germline CDR1 and CDR2: KGHSH and LQKENI. The CDR3 length is 16 residues. The CDR3 loop is CASSPPRAENTGELFF. CDR3 DNA: TGTGCCAGCTCACCACCGCGAGCGGAGAACACCGGGGAGCTGTTTTTT.

This clonotype has at least ten counts. V and J are TRBV7-9 and TRBJ2-5, with D unresolved. V was pared by 3 bases and J by 7 bases, with 18 bases between. Germline V lookup: CDR1 SEHNR, CDR2 FQNEAQ (reference sequence). This CDR3 spans 15 amino acids. CDR3 sequence reads: CASSFRVRSRGTQYF. The DNA for the CDR3 is TGTGCCAGCAGCTTCCGAGTCAGGAGTCGAGGGACCCAGTACTTC. The complete variable domain, with remaining parts taken from reference TRBV7-9 and TRBJ2-5, reads DTGVSQNPRHKITKRGQNVTFRCDPISEHNRLYWYRQTLGQGPEFLTYFQNEAQLEKSRLLSDRFSAERPKGSFSTLEIQRTEQGDSAMYLCASSFRVRSRGTQYFGPGTRLLVL.

This clonotype was counted many times. CDR3 in DNA: TGTGCCAGCAGTGATGGGCAGGGGGGCTACGAGCAGTACTTC. Protein product: CASSDGQGGYEQYF. This chain links TRBV2 with TRBJ2-7; TRBD1 is a possible D gene (7 bases). V lost 3 bases and J lost 3, with 12 bases in between. Germline CDR1 is SNHLY and CDR2 is FYNNEI. CDR3 length: 14 residues. The full variable domain, completed using reference TRBV2 and TRBJ2-7, is EPEVTQTPSHQVTQMGQEVILRCVPISNHLYFYWYRQILGQKVEFLVSFYNNEISEKSEIFDDQFSVERPDGSNFTLKIRSTKLEDSAMYFCASSDGQGGYEQYFGPGTRLTVT.

This clonotype was counted at least ten times. The rearrangement uses TRBV15 and TRBJ2-1; 9 positions match TRBD1. Trimming took 3 bases from V and 7 from J; bases not matched to a gene: 16. The CDR3 runs to 18 residues. CDR1 is LNHNV and CDR2 is YYDKDF in the germline V gene (reference sequence). This CDR3 reads CATSSLPPRSGTGNEQFF. CDR3 nucleotide sequence: TGTGCCACCAGCAGCCTACCCCCCCGGTCCGGGACAGGGAATGAGCAGTTCTTC.

This clonotype showed up many times. The V gene is TRBV2, the J gene TRBJ2-7; D unresolved. Trimming left V 7 bases short and J 3 bases short, with 10 bases between. The germline V gene encodes CDR1 SNHLY and CDR2 FYNNEI. The CDR3 contains 12 residues. CDR3 DNA: TGTGCCAGCAAAGACATCTACTACGAGCAGTACTTC. It codes for CASKDIYYEQYF.

This clonotype has ten or more counts. This chain joins TRBV20-1 and TRBJ2-5; D not resolved. Trimming removed 1 base from V and 9 bases from J, with 6 bases in between. The germline CDR1 and CDR2 sequences are DFQATT and SNEGSKA (reference sequence). CDR3 length: 10 residues. The CDR3 loop reads CSARALAQYF. The CDR3 DNA reads TGCAGTGCTAGAGCCCTAGCCCAGTACTTC.

The table lists this clonotype with many counts. This chain links TRBV19 with TRBJ2-6; D perhaps matches TRBD1 (5 bases). Germline V CDR1 and CDR2: LNHDA, SQIVND (reference sequence). The CDR3 is 15 residues long. The V and J ends lost 6 bases and 4 bases respectively, with 13 bases between them. The DNA of the CDR3 is TGTGCCAGTAGCCCTCGAAGACAGGGGGCCAACGTCCTGACTTTC. This encodes CASSPRRQGANVLTF. The variable domain in full, with the rest retrieved from reference TRBV19 and TRBJ2-6, is DGGITQSPKYLFRKEGQNVTLSCEQNLNHDAMYWYRQDPGQGLRLIYYSQIVNDFQKGDIAEGYSVSREKKESFPLTVTSAQKNPTAFYLCASSPRRQGANVLTFGAGSRLTVL.

The table lists this clonotype with many counts. The chain has TRBV10-3 and TRBJ1-5; D is unclear. V lost 3 bases to trimming and J lost 3 bases, with 6 bases between them. CDR1 is ENHRY, CDR2 SYGVKD, per germline. The CDR3 has 13 residues. CDR3 sequence (DNA): TGTGCCATCAGTGAAGGGTTCAATCAGCCCCAGCATTTT. Translation gives CAISEGFNQPQHF.

V usage is TRBV6-2 or TRBV6-3 and J usage is TRBJ2-1; TRBD2 matches 10 bases. V was clipped by 0 bases and J by 8 bases; unmatched bases: 7. Germline CDR1 MNHEY, CDR2 SVGEGT. There are 16 residues in the CDR3. CDR3 loop: CASSYSISSGSDEQFF. CDR3 DNA: TGTGCCAGCAGTTACTCGATTTCTAGCGGGAGTGATGAGCAGTTCTTC.

The chain is built from TRBV7-8 and TRBJ1-3, with D uncertain. CDR3 length: 16 residues. V was trimmed by 5 bases and J by 2 bases, leaving 16 bases between them. Germline CDR1 and CDR2: SGHVS and FQNEAQ. The CDR3 DNA is TGTGCCAGCAGCCTAAGGACGGTAATGCCTGGAAACACCATATATTTT. This sequence encodes CASSLRTVMPGNTIYF. Drawing the rest from reference TRBV7-8 and TRBJ1-3, the complete variable domain is GAGVSQSPRYKVAKRGQDVALRCDPISGHVSLFWYQQALGQGPEFLTYFQNEAQLDKSGLPSDRFFAERPEGSVSTLKIQRTQQEDSAVYLCASSLRTVMPGNTIYFGEGSWLTVV.

The table lists this clonotype with many counts. The rearrangement links TRBV6-1 to TRBJ1-1; D is uncertain. The length of the CDR3 is 14 residues. Germline values: CDR1 MNHNS, CDR2 SASEGT. The germline V and J ends were trimmed by 5 bases and 6 bases, with 16 bases remaining between them. The CDR3 is CASSYLQYEAEAFF. In DNA, the CDR3 is TGTGCCAGCAGTTACCTTCAATATGAAGCTGAAGCTTTCTTT.

At least ten counts were recorded for this clonotype. The rearrangement links TRBV3-1 to TRBJ2-2, with D possibly matching TRBD1 (6 bases). V was clipped by 7 bases and J by 5 bases, with 23 bases between them. The CDR3 runs 17 residues. The germline V gene has CDR1 LGHDT and CDR2 YNNKEL (reference sequence). This CDR3 reads CASTPGQFGWRTGELFF. CDR3 nucleotide sequence: TGTGCCAGCACCCCAGGACAGTTCGGATGGCGGACCGGGGAGCTGTTTTTT. The whole variable domain, remainder taken from reference TRBV3-1 and TRBJ2-2, is DTAVSQTPKYLVTQMGNDKSIKCEQNLGHDTMYWYKQDSKKFLKIMFSYNNKELIINETVPNRFSPKSPDKAHLNLHINSLELGDSAVYFCASTPGQFGWRTGELFFGEGSRLTVL.

This clonotype was observed many times. The V gene is TRBV18, the J gene TRBJ2-1; D might be TRBD2 (5 bases). The CDR3 has 12 amino acids. Germline CDR1 KGHSH, CDR2 LQKENI. Trimming left V 3 bases short and J 9 bases short, with 9 bases between. DNA for the CDR3: TGTGCCAGCTCACCTTCCCGGGGTGAGCAGTTCTTC. Its protein is CASSPSRGEQFF.

CDR3 loop: CASSENPGDEKREQYF. The CDR3 DNA reads TGTGCCAGCAGTGAGAACCCGGGGGATGAGAAGCGCGAGCAGTACTTC. The rearrangement joins TRBV7-9 to TRBJ2-7, with D possibly being TRBD2 (6 bases). Germline V gene sequence: CDR1 SEHNR, CDR2 FQNEAQ (reference sequence). Trimming took 6 bases from V and 6 from J, leaving 24 bases between them. This CDR3 is built from 16 residues.

This clonotype was recorded a few times. The chain couples TRBV5-1 to TRBJ1-4; 9 nucleotides agree with TRBD1. The CDR3 contains 14 residues. The J segment lost 7 bases and the V segment lost 2 bases, leaving 3 bases of the junction unmatched. Germline V gene lookup returns CDR1 SGHRS and CDR2 YFSETQ. The CDR3 DNA sequence: TGCGCCAGCAGCTTAGGACAGGGGATTGAAAAACTGTTTTTT. Translating it yields CASSLGQGIEKLFF.